This TCR beta chain was obtained from a study of blood T cell repertoires in COVID-19. Study context: From the United States, Italy and Spain came samples of acute and convalescent COVID-19. PBMCs, B-cell-depleted T cells, or T cells were the source of the cDNA or gDNA that made up the material.

The CDR3 has 15 residues. Germline lookup yields CDR1 ENHRY and CDR2 SYGVKD. V lost 4 bases, J lost 2 bases, and 12 bases lay in between. In the original workflow: Estimated nucleated cell counts came from reference gene primer amplification. TCRdb's copy holds only in-frame clones and misses some; the assay was immunoSEQ multiplex PCR. V and J calls and clone size are those listed in that table; D and trimming were worked out from the DNA. This table holds 85,000 to 110,000 clones, approximately 89% found once. The sequenced sample consisted of peripheral blood. This receptor was identified in a woman aged 80 or over in a cohort sampled during active COVID-19. The chain recombines TRBV10-3 with TRBJ2-1, with a possible D match to TRBD1 (5 bases). The CDR3 DNA sequence: TGTGCCATCAGTGGATTAGACAGCCCCTACAATGAGCAGTTCTTC. Protein: CAISGLDSPYNEQFF.